Below, 31 T cell receptor beta chains from the same sample are listed, as sequenced in a study of glioma-infiltrating T cells after dendritic cell vaccination. Only in-frame clones appear in the TCRdb table, and some are missing; sequencing was by immunoSEQ multiplex PCR. The sample records around 96,000 clones, around three quarters being singletons. The starting material was blood, obtained before dendritic cell vaccination. All receptors derive from a human donor with glioblastoma.

The rearrangement joins TRBV6-4 to TRBJ2-1; weak D call: TRBD2 (6 bases). The V end lost 4 bases, the J end lost 2 bases, and 12 bases lay between the germline ends. In germline, CDR1 is MRHNA, CDR2 SNTAGT. The CDR3 is 15 residues long. The CDR3 spells CASSVLAVPYNEQFF. For the CDR3, the DNA is TGTGCCAGCAGTGTACTAGCAGTTCCCTACAATGAGCAGTTCTTC.

V gene TRBV9 combines with J gene TRBJ1-2; 8 nucleotides line up with TRBD1. Germline values: CDR1 SGDLS, CDR2 YYNGEE. V was pared by 2 bases and J by 1 base, with 4 bases of the junction left unmatched. CDR3 length: 15 amino acids. The CDR3 DNA reads as TGTGCCAGCAGCGTGGACAGGGCGTTTAACTATGGCTACACCTTC. Amino acids: CASSVDRAFNYGYTF.

The J gene is TRBJ2-1, the V gene TRBV6-6; 8 bases are a match to TRBD1. The CDR3 has 16 amino acids. J was trimmed by 8 bases and V by 3 bases; bases with no gene match: 12. From germline, CDR1 is MNHNY and CDR2 SVGAGI (reference sequence). The DNA of the CDR3 is TGTGCCAGCAGTTATCCCCGAGGACAGGGCGTACATGAGCAGTTCTTC. It codes for CASSYPRGQGVHEQFF.

DNA for the CDR3: TGTGCCAGCAGCGTAGGGACAGGGGATTCACCCCTCCACTTT. As protein: CASSVGTGDSPLHF. The chain has TRBV9 and TRBJ1-6, with 9 bases identical to TRBD1. Germline trimming cut 0 bases from V and 8 bases from J; bases unmatched to any gene: 0. CDR1 is SGDLS and CDR2 is YYNGEE in the germline V gene. The CDR3 totals 14 residues.

V is TRBV5-1 and J is TRBJ1-5; tentative D call: TRBD1 (5 bases). Germline V gives CDR1 SGHRS, CDR2 YFSETQ. The CDR3 length is 15 residues. Trimming shortened V by 4 bases and J by 6 bases, and 17 bases separated the two germline ends. Here the CDR3 DNA reads TGCGCCAGCAGCGAAGGCCCAGGGATGGGTCAGCCCCAGCATTTT. Protein sequence: CASSEGPGMGQPQHF. The full variable domain, rest sourced from reference TRBV5-1 and TRBJ1-5, is KAGVTQTPRYLIKTRGQQVTLSCSPISGHRSVSWYQQTPGQGLQFLFEYFSETQRNKGNFPGRFSGRQFSNSRSEMNVSTLELGDSALYLCASSEGPGMGQPQHFGDGTRLSIL.

Remarks on this clone: Compared with germline, one end of the junction differs, possibly owing to a read error. The rearrangement links TRBV7-7 to TRBJ2-5, with TRBD1 matching 7 bases. The CDR3 contains 15 residues. Germline CDR1 is SSHAT and CDR2 is FNYEAQ (reference sequence). In DNA form, the CDR3 reads TGTGCTAGCAGCTCAATGACAGGGCCAGGGGAGACCCAGTACTTC. As protein: CASSSMTGPGETQYF.

With respect to this clone: This sample includes further DNA sequences coding for the same CDR3. The chain employs TRBV18 and TRBJ1-1; D possibly corresponds to TRBD1 (5 bases). Trimming pared 0 bases from V and 5 bases from J, leaving 7 bases between. The CDR3 is 13 residues long. CDR1 KGHSH and CDR2 LQKENI come from the germline V gene. CDR3 sequence: CASSPPQGTEAFF. The CDR3 nucleotides read TGTGCCAGCTCACCACCCCAGGGAACTGAAGCTTTCTTT.

This chain connects TRBV11-1 to TRBJ2-3; TRBD1 is a possible D gene (5 bases). Trimming shortened V by 4 bases and J by 1 base, and 12 bases separated the two germline ends. Germline CDR1 is SGHAT and CDR2 is FQDESV (reference sequence). The CDR3 contains 15 residues. The DNA for the CDR3 is TGTGCCAGCAGCTCTACAGGTTGGCGCACAGATACGCAGTATTTT. Translating it yields CASSSTGWRTDTQYF.

CDR3: CASSEETGREAFF. The CDR3 bases are TGTGCCAGCAGTGAAGAAACGGGGAGAGAAGCTTTCTTT. The chain is built from TRBV2 and TRBJ1-1; no clear D gene. The CDR3 sequence is 13 residues long. Germline V gene lookup returns CDR1 SNHLY and CDR2 FYNNEI. V was clipped by 1 base and J by 8 bases, with 11 bases between them.

V and J are TRBV5-4 and TRBJ2-3; 12 bases match TRBD2. Germline lookup yields CDR1 SGHNT and CDR2 YYREEE (reference sequence). The junction had 5 bases not matched to a gene; V was cut back by 1 base and J by 2 bases. The CDR3 is 17 residues long. The CDR3 coding sequence is TGTGCCAGCAGCTTGTGGACTAGCGGGACCCCCACAGATACGCAGTATTTT. This codes for CASSLWTSGTPTDTQYF.

The chain carries TRBV5-1 and TRBJ2-7; perhaps TRBD1 as D (6 bases). CDR3 length: 16 amino acids. Germline V lookup: CDR1 SGHRS, CDR2 YFSETQ. V was pared by 0 bases and J by 0 bases, with 13 bases between. The CDR3 loop is CASSLASGGRSYEQYF. DNA for the CDR3: TGCGCCAGCAGCTTGGCCTCTGGGGGCCGCTCCTACGAGCAGTACTTC.

The gene calls are TRBV7-9 and TRBJ2-1; 8 bases agree with TRBD1. The trim removed 3 bases at V and 6 bases at J, leaving 13 bases unmatched. This CDR3 is 17 amino acids long. Germline V lookup: CDR1 SEHNR, CDR2 FQNEAQ (reference sequence). CDR3 bases: TGTGCCAGCAGCTTTCCTCAGGGGGCTTTGTCAGGCAATGAGCAGTTCTTC. Translation: CASSFPQGALSGNEQFF.

The chain combines TRBV30 with TRBJ1-3; possible D gene TRBD1, 5 bases. Trimming shortened V by 2 bases and J by 4 bases, and 12 bases separated the two germline ends. Per germline, CDR1 GTSNPN and CDR2 SVGIG (reference sequence). This CDR3 comprises 14 residues. CDR3 sequence (DNA): TGTGCCTGGAGTTATGACAGCTCAGGAAACACCATATATTTT. Translated: CAWSYDSSGNTIYF.

V is TRBV7-8 and J is TRBJ2-1; TRBD2 agrees at 11 bases. J gave up 0 bases and V 7 bases, and 11 bases lay outside the gene matches. CDR3 length: 18 amino acids. The V gene's germline CDR1 is SGHVS and CDR2 FQNEAQ. CDR3 sequence: CASTRGTSGFTSYNEQFF. CDR3 DNA: TGTGCCAGCACGAGGGGGACTAGCGGTTTTACCTCCTACAATGAGCAGTTCTTC.

The V call is TRBV5-4, the J call TRBJ2-2; 7 bases are a match to TRBD1. The V gene end was trimmed by 6 bases and the J gene end by 2 bases; junction bases not matched to a gene: 7. The CDR3 is made up of 15 amino acids. CDR1 is SGHNT and CDR2 is YYREEE in the germline V gene (reference sequence). CDR3 coding DNA: TGTGCCAGCAAATGGACAGGACTCAACACCGGGGAGCTGTTTTTT. It codes for CASKWTGLNTGELFF.

This clone occurred once. V is TRBV6-1 and J is TRBJ1-3; 7 bases fit TRBD1. CDR1 is MNHNS, CDR2 SASEGT, per germline. This CDR3 has 18 residues. V shed 3 bases and J 0 bases; nucleotides not matched to a gene: 11. CDR3 residues: CASSDPWDSLISGNTIYF. In nucleotides, the CDR3 is TGTGCCAGCAGTGACCCTTGGGACAGTCTAATCTCTGGAAACACCATATATTTT.

V and J are TRBV30 and TRBJ1-5; D might be TRBD1 (6 bases). Trimming shortened V by 2 bases and J by 2 bases, and 10 bases separated the two germline ends. From germline, CDR1 is GTSNPN and CDR2 SVGIG (reference sequence). The CDR3 is made up of 14 amino acids. Here the CDR3 DNA reads TGTGCCTGGAGTACAGGGTATGGCAATCAGCCCCAGCATTTT. Its translation is CAWSTGYGNQPQHF.

The chain carries TRBV6-5 and TRBJ1-5; D might be TRBD1 (6 bases). CDR1 and CDR2 from the germline V gene are MNHEY and SVGAGI. The CDR3 is made up of 15 amino acids. Trimming pared 6 bases from V and 0 bases from J, leaving 12 bases between. CDR3 in DNA: TGTGCCAGCAGCTACGACAGGTATAGCAATCAGCCCCAGCATTTT. This gives the protein CASSYDRYSNQPQHF.

This chain uses TRBV5-4 with TRBJ2-3; 7 bases are shared with TRBD1. From germline, CDR1 is SGHNT and CDR2 YYREEE (reference sequence). CDR3 length equals 15 residues. The ends lost 0 bases at V and 3 bases at J; junction bases unmatched: 4. The CDR3 bases are TGTGCCAGCAGCTTGGGACAGGGAAATACAGATACGCAGTATTTT. Translated: CASSLGQGNTDTQYF.

The V and J genes are TRBV28 and TRBJ2-2; maybe TRBD1 (5 bases). V lost 10 bases, J lost 6 bases, and 18 bases lay in between. The CDR3 has 14 amino acids. The germline gives CDR1 MDHEN, CDR2 SYDVKM. The chain's CDR3 is CATTAQIGAGELFF. CDR3 nucleotide sequence: TGTGCCACCACCGCCCAGATAGGGGCCGGGGAGCTGTTTTTT.

This sequence joins TRBV27 and TRBJ2-7; 9 nucleotides match TRBD1. Unmatched junction bases numbered 10, after V lost 3 bases and J lost 4 bases. In germline, CDR1 is MNHEY, CDR2 SMNVEV (reference sequence). This CDR3 has 16 residues. CDR3 amino acids: CASSFQLADRGYEQYF. The CDR3 nucleotides read TGTGCCAGCAGTTTCCAATTGGCTGACAGGGGGTACGAGCAGTACTTC.

On this clone: A junction boundary mismatches the germline segment, possibly from a read error. The chain recombines TRBV7-9 with TRBJ2-3, with D possibly being TRBD1 (5 bases). Looked up from germline, CDR1 is SEHNR and CDR2 is FQNEAQ (reference sequence). There are 15 residues in the CDR3. In DNA, the CDR3 is TGTGCCAGCAGCTTAGATTGGAGACCTACAGGTACGCAGTATTTT. The encoded protein is CASSLDWRPTGTQYF.

This chain joins TRBV4-2 and TRBJ2-7; TRBD2 matches 11 bases. Germline V gene lookup returns CDR1 LGHNA and CDR2 YNFKEQ. V shed 2 bases and J 0 bases; nucleotides not matched to a gene: 9. The CDR3 is 18 residues long. The chain's CDR3 is CASSQSPMTSGNSYEQYF. In DNA form, the CDR3 reads TGTGCCAGCAGCCAATCCCCAATGACTAGCGGGAACTCCTACGAGCAGTACTTC.

The genes are TRBV28 and TRBJ2-6; 7 bases line up with TRBD1. This CDR3 has 15 residues. J lost 2 bases, V lost 8 bases, and 6 bases had no gene match. Germline CDR1 and CDR2: MDHEN and SYDVKM. The CDR3 nucleotides are TGTGCCAGCGGAACAGGGGCGGCTGGGGCCAACGTCCTGACTTTC. It codes for CASGTGAAGANVLTF.

This clone was observed a few times. The chain has TRBV28 and TRBJ2-1; TRBD1 aligns across 7 bases. J was trimmed by 7 bases and V by 5 bases; bases with no gene match: 14. The CDR3 runs 16 residues. Germline V gene lookup returns CDR1 MDHEN and CDR2 SYDVKM. The CDR3: CASSTHRGLGVNEQFF. The CDR3 region has the DNA TGTGCCAGCAGTACCCACAGGGGCCTCGGGGTAAATGAGCAGTTCTTC. The variable domain in full, completed from reference TRBV28 and TRBJ2-1, reads DVKVTQSSRYLVKRTGEKVFLECVQDMDHENMFWYRQDPGLGLRLIYFSYDVKMKEKGDIPEGYSVSREKKERFSLILESASTNQTSMYLCASSTHRGLGVNEQFFGPGTRLTVL.

The chain combines TRBV19 with TRBJ2-7; D perhaps matches TRBD1 (5 bases). V gave up 2 bases and J gave up 0 bases, with 11 bases separating them. There are 15 residues in the CDR3. The V gene's germline CDR1 is LNHDA and CDR2 SQIVND (reference sequence). The CDR3 bases are TGTGCCAGTAGTATAAGTGCAGGGTACTCCTACGAGCAGTACTTC. Its translation is CASSISAGYSYEQYF.

The CDR3: CASSQDQGSFDTEAFF. CDR3 in DNA: TGTGCCAGCAGCCAAGATCAGGGATCGTTCGACACTGAAGCTTTCTTT. The chain recombines TRBV4-2 with TRBJ1-1; D might be TRBD1 (5 bases). This CDR3 has 16 amino acids. V was shortened by 0 bases and J by 3 bases, with 14 bases between the two germline ends. CDR1 is LGHNA and CDR2 is YNFKEQ in the germline V gene.

The chain combines TRBV10-3 with TRBJ2-5, with D possibly matching TRBD1 (5 bases). The CDR3 sequence is 12 residues long. Trimming shortened V by 2 bases and J by 4 bases, and 5 bases separated the two germline ends. Germline V CDR1 and CDR2: ENHRY, SYGVKD. For the CDR3, the DNA is TGTGCCATCAGTGAGCAGGGAGAGACCCAGTACTTC. Translation gives CAISEQGETQYF.

This chain uses TRBV10-1 with TRBJ2-3; 8 positions match TRBD2. The junction had 8 bases not matched to a gene; V was cut back by 6 bases and J by 3 bases. Germline loops: CDR1 WNHNN, CDR2 SYGVQD (reference sequence). There are 15 residues in the CDR3. The CDR3 here is CASRPGLGPTDTQYF. The CDR3 nucleotides are TGCGCCAGCAGACCGGGACTAGGACCTACAGATACGCAGTATTTT.

J is TRBJ1-1 and V is TRBV7-3; TRBD1 might be the D (5 bases). The germline V gene has CDR1 SGHTA and CDR2 FQGTGA. CDR3 length: 12 residues. The germline V and J ends were trimmed by 3 bases and 7 bases, with 9 bases remaining between them. In nucleotides, the CDR3 is TGTGCCAGCAGCTTTCGGGGGGGTGAAGCTTTCTTT. This sequence encodes CASSFRGGEAFF.

The genes are TRBV29-1 and TRBJ1-1; no firm D call. V lost 7 bases to trimming and J lost 10 bases, with 16 bases between them. The germline V gene has CDR1 SQVTM and CDR2 ANQGSEA. The CDR3 covers 11 residues. CDR3 sequence: CSDQVRGTAFF. In DNA form, the CDR3 reads TGCAGCGACCAAGTCCGGGGAACAGCTTTCTTT.